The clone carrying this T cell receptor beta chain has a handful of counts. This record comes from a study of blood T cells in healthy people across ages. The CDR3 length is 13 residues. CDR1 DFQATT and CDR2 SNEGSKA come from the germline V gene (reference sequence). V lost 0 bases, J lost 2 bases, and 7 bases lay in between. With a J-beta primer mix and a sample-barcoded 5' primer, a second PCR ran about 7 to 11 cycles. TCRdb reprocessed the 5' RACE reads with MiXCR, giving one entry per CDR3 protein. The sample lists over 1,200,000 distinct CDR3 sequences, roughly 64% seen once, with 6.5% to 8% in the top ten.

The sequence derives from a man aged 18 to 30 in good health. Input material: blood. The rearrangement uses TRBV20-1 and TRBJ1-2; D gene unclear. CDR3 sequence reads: CSARDGVNYGYTF. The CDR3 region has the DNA TGCAGTGCTAGAGATGGGGTAAACTATGGCTACACCTTC.